The 8 T cell receptor beta chains below come from one sample, sequenced in a study of T cells in Graves' hyperthyroidism and ophthalmopathy. RNA transcripts provided the source from which TCR beta CDR3 regions were amplified. Researchers ran a first-round RT-PCR on the TCR CDR3 using the HTBI primer set. TCRdb recomputed calls from the multiplex PCR reads with MiXCR, one row per CDR3 protein. The sample has approximately 530,000 distinct CDR3 sequences; 16% are singletons. Sequenced: blood. These receptors originate from a woman aged 18 to 35 with Graves' hyperthyroidism.

This clonotype was counted a few times. The chain has TRBV19 and TRBJ2-7; 7 bases agree with TRBD2. Unmatched junction bases numbered 7, after V lost 5 bases and J lost 3 bases. The CDR3 runs 14 residues. The germline V gene has CDR1 LNHDA and CDR2 SQIVND (reference sequence). The CDR3 reads CASSSAGDRYEQYF. For the CDR3, the DNA is TGTGCCAGTAGTTCTGCGGGAGATCGCTACGAGCAGTACTTC.

This sequence joins TRBV6-1 and TRBJ1-4, with TRBD1 matching 7 bases. The junction had 8 bases not matched to a gene; V was cut back by 6 bases and J by 7 bases. CDR1 and CDR2 from the germline V gene are MNHNS and SASEGT. The CDR3 is 14 residues long. In nucleotides, the CDR3 is TGTGCCAGCAGAAAAGGGGGCTCGGGTGAAAAACTGTTTTTT. This gives the protein CASRKGGSGEKLFF.

The chain is built from TRBV2 and TRBJ1-4; D possibly corresponds to TRBD1 (5 bases). The CDR3 consists of 14 residues. The germline V gene has CDR1 SNHLY and CDR2 FYNNEI. The ends were cut back, 7 bases at V and 4 bases at J, with 13 bases in the middle. This chain's CDR3 is CASTERGNNEKLFF. The CDR3 region has the DNA TGTGCCAGCACCGAACGGGGCAATAATGAAAAACTGTTTTTT.

The chain combines TRBV3-1 with TRBJ1-4; D uncertain. The CDR3 contains 15 residues. Germline CDR1 reads LGHDT; CDR2 reads YNNKEL (reference sequence). V lost 1 base to trimming and J lost 8 bases, with 14 bases between them. The CDR3 loop reads CASSQGLASREKLFF. CDR3 DNA sequence: TGTGCCAGCAGCCAAGGGTTGGCCAGTCGGGAAAAACTGTTTTTT.

This clonotype was observed many times. This chain links TRBV28 with TRBJ2-3, with 9 positions matching TRBD1. The germline gives CDR1 MDHEN, CDR2 SYDVKM. This CDR3 region has 17 residues. V was pared by 5 bases and J by 2 bases, with 11 bases of the junction left unmatched. The CDR3 DNA reads as TGTGCCAGCAGTCCCCGGGACAGGGCCCTTTACACAGATACGCAGTATTTT. Translating gives CASSPRDRALYTDTQYF.

The chain is built from TRBV10-3 and TRBJ1-1; D not resolved. V gave up 7 bases and J gave up 8 bases, with 29 bases separating them. Germline lookup yields CDR1 ENHRY and CDR2 SYGVKD. The CDR3 spans 17 residues. The CDR3 spells CAIIASHLIETRREAFF. CDR3 in DNA: TGTGCCATCATAGCCAGCCACCTAATTGAAACTCGACGGGAAGCTTTCTTT.

This clonotype occurred many times. The chain recombines TRBV20-1 with TRBJ1-2; 7 nucleotides line up with TRBD1. J gave up 6 bases and V 6 bases, and 4 bases lay outside the gene matches. Germline-derived CDR1 and CDR2 are DFQATT and SNEGSKA (reference sequence). CDR3 length equals 11 residues. CDR3 region: CSALQGNGYTF. The CDR3 DNA follows: TGCAGTGCCTTACAGGGGAATGGCTACACCTTC.

This clonotype appeared a few times. The rearrangement joins TRBV12-3 or TRBV12-4 to TRBJ2-2; D is perhaps TRBD2 (5 bases). V lost 5 bases and J lost 7, with 14 bases in between. The CDR3 has 14 residues. The CDR3 nucleotides are TGTGCCAGCAGTCTCCAGAGGGCGGTCGGGGAGCTGTTTTTT. Its translation: CASSLQRAVGELFF.